The entry below describes one TCR beta chain. Germline-derived CDR1 and CDR2 are WNHNN and SYGVQD (reference sequence). With 3 bases clipped from V and 4 bases from J, the junction kept 8 bases outside the gene matches. The CDR3 covers 15 residues. This record comes from a study of cytomegalovirus exposure and HLA in healthy donors. 60 Vbeta and 13 Jbeta primers were used in PCR. TCRdb keeps only in-frame clones here, not all; method: immunoSEQ multiplex PCR. The data contain 120,000 to 150,000 clones, 80% of them singletons. V and J are TRBV10-1 and TRBJ1-1; 7 bases are a match to TRBD1. The sequencing sample was made of PBMCs. This sequence was found in a male donor in good health and CMV-seronegative. CDR3 DNA: TGCGCCAGCAGTGACACAGGGGCTTCCGGCACTGAAGCTTTCTTT. Residues: CASSDTGASGTEAFF.